These 10 T cell receptor beta chains were sequenced from one sample in a study of shared clonotypes between healthy human individuals. The table came from immunoSEQ multiplex PCR; TCRdb's copy has only in-frame clones and leaves some out. The table records some 470,000 clones, 60% to 85% of them present only once. Sequencing was done on a sample of PBMCs. The origin of the receptors is a woman aged 40 to 50 in good health. Some clones in this sample may be carry-over from other donors' samples.

J is TRBJ2-7 and V is TRBV10-3; D is undetermined. The CDR3 is 16 amino acids. In germline, CDR1 is ENHRY, CDR2 SYGVKD. Deletions cut 4 bases from V and 0 bases from J, with 16 bases between. CDR3 coding DNA: TGTGCCATCAGTGCCTCCTCGCAGAGCCCCTCCTACGAGCAGTACTTC. Residues: CAISASSQSPSYEQYF.

The chain couples TRBV5-1 to TRBJ2-2; 11 positions match TRBD2. The CDR3 covers 16 residues. The trim removed 2 bases at V and 4 bases at J, leaving 4 bases unmatched. CDR1 and CDR2 (germline): SGHRS, YFSETQ. CDR3 bases: TGCGCCAGCAGCTTCCTAGCGGGAGGAACCACCGGGGAGCTGTTTTTT. Protein sequence: CASSFLAGGTTGELFF.

Concerning this clone itself: The same CDR3 is also encoded by other DNA sequences in this sample. J is TRBJ1-1 and V is TRBV11-2; TRBD1 might be the D (6 bases). V was cut by 2 bases and J by 1 base, with 8 bases left in between. Germline CDR1 reads SGHAT; CDR2 reads FQNNGV. This CDR3 contains 14 residues. The CDR3 nucleotides read TGTGCCAGCAGCTTAACAGGGTCGAACACTGAAGCTTTCTTT. Amino acids: CASSLTGSNTEAFF.

V and J are TRBV19 and TRBJ1-5, with a weak D call TRBD1 (5 bases). The CDR3 runs 14 residues. Looked up from germline, CDR1 is LNHDA and CDR2 is SQIVND (reference sequence). Trimming pared 3 bases from V and 9 bases from J, leaving 15 bases between. This chain's CDR3 is CASSMGDQGGPQHF. The CDR3 DNA reads TGTGCCAGTAGTATGGGGGATCAAGGCGGGCCCCAGCATTTT.

The chain links TRBV7-2 to TRBJ2-2, with a possible D match to TRBD2 (6 bases). The V gene's germline CDR1 is SGHTA and CDR2 FQGNSA. This CDR3 contains 14 residues. Trimming shortened V by 8 bases and J by 4 bases, and 14 bases separated the two germline ends. The CDR3 DNA reads TGTGCCAGCGGGGAAGCGGGTTTCACCGGGGAGCTGTTTTTT. Its protein is CASGEAGFTGELFF.

This clone was seen more than once but under ten times. Other DNA sequences in this specimen translate into the identical CDR3. The chain carries TRBV27 and TRBJ2-6, with D hard to call. V gave up 6 bases and J gave up 1 base, with 4 bases separating them. Germline V gene lookup returns CDR1 MNHEY and CDR2 SMNVEV (reference sequence). There are 13 residues in the CDR3. The CDR3 DNA is TGTGCCAGCAGACCTTCTGGGGCCAACGTCCTGACTTTC. Translated, it gives CASRPSGANVLTF.

The chain employs TRBV18 and TRBJ1-1, with D perhaps TRBD1 (5 bases). Germline loops: CDR1 KGHSH, CDR2 LQKENI. CDR3 length: 14 amino acids. Trimming removed 2 bases at V and 10 bases at J, with 17 bases between. The CDR3 region has the DNA TGTGCCAGCTCACCAGTAAGGGAGTCAAGGGGAGCTTTCTTT. Encoded protein: CASSPVRESRGAFF.

The chain carries TRBV7-9 and TRBJ2-5; 8 bases are a match to TRBD1. CDR3 size: 14 residues. Germline assignment: CDR1 SEHNR and CDR2 FQNEAQ (reference sequence). The V segment lost 5 bases and the J segment 4 bases; nucleotides outside the gene matches: 6. The DNA for the CDR3 is TGTGCCAGCAGCCGAGGACAGGGTGGAGAGACCCAGTACTTC. It is translated as CASSRGQGGETQYF.

This clone was picked up a small number of times. This chain links TRBV4-2 with TRBJ2-7, with TRBD2 matching 9 bases. The CDR3 length is 19 residues. Trimming at V came to 3 bases and at J to 1 base, leaving 16 bases not matched to a gene. Germline V gene data show CDR1 as LGHNA and CDR2 as YNFKEQ. The CDR3 here is CASSHSPGEREAPSYEQYF. Here the CDR3 DNA reads TGTGCCAGCAGCCATTCGCCGGGGGAGCGGGAGGCACCTTCCTACGAGCAGTACTTC.

The chain employs TRBV28 and TRBJ1-1, with a tentative D call TRBD1 (5 bases). CDR1 is MDHEN, CDR2 SYDVKM, per germline. Trimming stripped 6 bases from V and 0 bases from J, with 14 bases between. The length of the CDR3 is 15 residues. This chain's CDR3 is CASRLQGGMNTEAFF. CDR3 coding DNA: TGTGCCAGCAGACTCCAGGGAGGTATGAACACTGAAGCTTTCTTT.